These 18 T cell receptor beta chains originate from one sample sequenced in a study of shared clonotypes between healthy human individuals. The method was immunoSEQ multiplex PCR; TCRdb's version includes in-frame clones alone and lacks a portion of them. Among fewer than 600,000 clones listed, roughly 79% were seen once. Specimen: PBMCs. The receptors shown here come from a middle-aged woman in good health. Some clones in this sample may be carry-over from other donors' samples.

The chain couples TRBV7-8 to TRBJ2-1; TRBD1 aligns across 8 bases. This CDR3 region has 14 residues. Trimming took 4 bases from V and 5 from J; bases not matched to a gene: 4. Germline CDR1 reads SGHVS; CDR2 reads FQNEAQ. DNA for the CDR3: TGTGCCAGCAGCTCTCAGACAGGGGACAATGAGCAGTTCTTC. It specifies CASSSQTGDNEQFF.

The chain recombines TRBV6-1 with TRBJ2-2; 7 bases agree with TRBD2. Germline trimming cut 6 bases from V and 6 bases from J; bases unmatched to any gene: 4. This CDR3 comprises 13 residues. Germline V gene lookup returns CDR1 MNHNS and CDR2 SASEGT. CDR3 DNA sequence: TGTGCCAGCAGGGCTACTAGCGCCGGGGAGCTGTTTTTT. Translating gives CASRATSAGELFF.

The gene calls are TRBV7-2 and TRBJ2-7; TRBD2 matches 8 bases. The ends lost 8 bases at V and 2 bases at J; junction bases unmatched: 8. The CDR3 is 14 amino acids. Looked up from germline, CDR1 is SGHTA and CDR2 is FQGNSA. In nucleotides, the CDR3 is TGTGCCAGCCTCGGGACTAGGGGAGCCTACGAGCAGTACTTC. Amino acid sequence: CASLGTRGAYEQYF.

This rearrangement joins TRBV7-9 to TRBJ2-7, with TRBD2 matching over 12 bases. The CDR3 covers 17 residues. CDR1 is SEHNR, CDR2 FQNEAQ, per germline (reference sequence). J was trimmed by 2 bases and V by 4 bases; bases with no gene match: 9. CDR3 in amino acids: CASSSGLAGNFPYEQYF. CDR3 nucleotide sequence: TGTGCCAGCAGCTCCGGACTAGCGGGAAATTTCCCCTACGAGCAGTACTTC. Looking up the rest from reference TRBV7-9 and TRBJ2-7 gives the full variable domain: DTGVSQNPRHKITKRGQNVTFRCDPISEHNRLYWYRQTLGQGPEFLTYFQNEAQLEKSRLLSDRFSAERPKGSFSTLEIQRTEQGDSAMYLCASSSGLAGNFPYEQYFGPGTRLTVT.

CDR3 in DNA: TGTGCCAGCAGCTTATTGACTAGCGGACCCTACCACGAGCAGTACTTC. Translation: CASSLLTSGPYHEQYF. This sequence joins TRBV11-2 and TRBJ2-7; 9 nucleotides align to TRBD2. Germline V gives CDR1 SGHAT, CDR2 FQNNGV. The V and J ends lost 2 bases and 5 bases, in that order; junction bases with no gene match: 10. CDR3 length equals 16 residues.

The chain joins TRBV5-1 to TRBJ1-4; perhaps TRBD1 as D (6 bases). Between the trimmed V and J ends, which lost 0 bases and 7 bases, there was a span of 13 bases. The CDR3 has 15 residues. Germline V gene lookup returns CDR1 SGHRS and CDR2 YFSETQ. The CDR3 is CASSLEGGRSEKLFF. The CDR3 nucleotides read TGCGCCAGCAGCTTGGAGGGGGGGCGGAGTGAAAAACTGTTTTTT.

The J gene is TRBJ2-7, the V gene TRBV7-2; 8 bases align to TRBD2. The CDR3 extends over 15 amino acids. The ends lost 1 base at V and 2 bases at J; junction bases unmatched: 4. Germline CDR1 is SGHTA and CDR2 is FQGNSA. As DNA, the CDR3 is TGTGCCAGCAGCTTAGGTCTAGCGGGTCCCTACGAGCAGTACTTC. Translation: CASSLGLAGPYEQYF. Combining the CDR3 with reference TRBV7-2 and TRBJ2-7 gives the whole variable domain GAGVSQSPSNKVTEKGKDVELRCDPISGHTALYWYRQSLGQGLEFLIYFQGNSAPDKSGLPSDRFSAERTGGSVSTLTIQRTQQEDSAVYLCASSLGLAGPYEQYFGPGTRLTVT.

The chain has TRBV18 and TRBJ1-1; a possible D gene is TRBD1 (5 bases). V gave up 7 bases and J gave up 2 bases, with 11 bases separating them. CDR1 is KGHSH and CDR2 is LQKENI in the germline V gene. This CDR3 comprises 13 residues. Here the CDR3 DNA reads TGTGCCAGCTTTCCGACAGCTAACACTGAAGCTTTCTTT. This translates into CASFPTANTEAFF.

V and J are TRBV6-6 and TRBJ2-3; D remains ambiguous. This CDR3 has 16 amino acids. Deletions cut 0 bases from V and 0 bases from J, with 10 bases between. Germline-derived CDR1 and CDR2 are MNHNY and SVGAGI (reference sequence). The CDR3 DNA sequence: TGTGCCAGCAGTTACTCGGAGATTTTTAGCACAGATACGCAGTATTTT. Translating it yields CASSYSEIFSTDTQYF.

This clone came up a few times. The sample holds other DNA sequences that translate to the same CDR3. The chain links TRBV5-1 to TRBJ1-1, with 7 nucleotides matching TRBD1. CDR1 and CDR2 from the germline V gene are SGHRS and YFSETQ. Germline trimming cut 3 bases from V and 1 base from J; bases unmatched to any gene: 3. The CDR3 covers 14 residues. CDR3 protein: CASSSQGQNTEAFF. The CDR3 DNA is TGCGCCAGCAGCTCACAGGGGCAGAACACTGAAGCTTTCTTT.

The chain couples TRBV27 to TRBJ2-3; 8 positions match TRBD1. V was clipped by 4 bases and J by 3 bases; unmatched bases: 6. The CDR3 loop spans 15 amino acids. CDR1 and CDR2 (germline): MNHEY, SMNVEV (reference sequence). In nucleotides, the CDR3 is TGTGCCAGCAGTTCGCCTCGACAGGGGACAGATACGCAGTATTTT. This translates into CASSSPRQGTDTQYF.

The rearrangement joins TRBV15 to TRBJ1-2, with a tentative D call TRBD1 (6 bases). V lost 0 bases and J 8 bases, leaving 10 bases between the germline ends. Looked up from germline, CDR1 is LNHNV and CDR2 is YYDKDF (reference sequence). The CDR3 is made up of 13 amino acids. In nucleotides, the CDR3 is TGTGCCACCAGCAGAGACAGGGGAGGCGGCTACACCTTC. This encodes CATSRDRGGGYTF.

The V gene is TRBV5-1, the J gene TRBJ2-3, with a weak D call TRBD2 (6 bases). Trimming left V 0 bases short and J 0 bases short, with 8 bases between. Germline values: CDR1 SGHRS, CDR2 YFSETQ. The CDR3 has 15 amino acids. The CDR3 reads CASSLGGTSTDTQYF. The CDR3 DNA reads TGCGCCAGCAGCTTGGGCGGGACTAGCACAGATACGCAGTATTTT.

The CDR3 DNA follows: TGTGCCAGCAGCCCCTTGGGACTAGCGGGGAAAAACTCCTACAATGAGCAGTTCTTC. As protein: CASSPLGLAGKNSYNEQFF. This chain uses TRBV7-2 with TRBJ2-1; 13 bases agree with TRBD2. Germline V lookup: CDR1 SGHTA, CDR2 FQGNSA. With V trimmed by 5 bases and J by 0 bases, 10 bases remained unmatched. CDR3 size: 19 residues.

This chain connects TRBV2 to TRBJ1-6, with D hard to call. This CDR3 contains 11 residues. V was cut by 6 bases and J by 7 bases, with 4 bases left in between. The germline gives CDR1 SNHLY, CDR2 FYNNEI. CDR3 in amino acids: CASRDNSPLHF. The CDR3, as DNA: TGTGCCAGCAGGGACAATTCACCCCTCCACTTT.

CDR3 loop: CASSYAINQPQHF. CDR3 nucleotides: TGTGCCAGCAGTTACGCCATCAATCAGCCCCAGCATTTT. The rearrangement uses TRBV6-6 and TRBJ1-5; D is undetermined. CDR3 length: 13 amino acids. Deletions cut 2 bases from V and 3 bases from J, with 5 bases between. Germline CDR1 is MNHNY and CDR2 is SVGAGI (reference sequence).

The genes are TRBV5-1 and TRBJ2-3; 10 bases map to TRBD2. CDR3 size: 16 residues. Germline values: CDR1 SGHRS, CDR2 YFSETQ. With V trimmed by 2 bases and J by 3 bases, 6 bases remained unmatched. The CDR3 nucleotides are TGCGCCAGCAGCTTAACAGCGGGAGGGCCAACAGATACGCAGTATTTT. It translates to CASSLTAGGPTDTQYF.

This chain uses TRBV7-9 with TRBJ2-1; 8 nucleotides agree with TRBD1. The CDR3 covers 14 residues. V dropped 5 bases and J dropped 0; count of bases not matched to a gene: 0. From germline, CDR1 is SEHNR and CDR2 FQNEAQ (reference sequence). The CDR3 loop is CASSQGASYNEQFF. The CDR3 DNA reads TGTGCCAGCAGCCAGGGGGCCTCCTACAATGAGCAGTTCTTC.